A single sample gave rise to the 9 T cell receptor beta chains below, sequenced in a study of CD8+CD57+ T cells in acquired aplastic anemia. Patients sequenced had flow cytometry evidence of CD8+CD57+ cell expansion. Template material for TCR beta VDJ and CDR3 profiling consisted of genomic DNA. TCRdb itself ran the reads through MiXCR, one entry per CDR3 protein. The table records approximately 190,000 distinct CDR3 sequences, around half of them present only once. Sequencing used sorted CD4+, CD8+, or CD8+CD57+ T cells (not recorded which) from PBMCs. All receptors derive from a human donor with aplastic anemia.

Ten or more counts support this clonotype. This chain connects TRBV7-2 to TRBJ1-1; D possibly corresponds to TRBD1 (5 bases). Trimming shortened V by 1 base and J by 4 bases, and 7 bases separated the two germline ends. CDR1 is SGHTA and CDR2 is FQGNSA in the germline V gene. The CDR3 length is 13 residues. CDR3 nucleotides: TGTGCCAGCAGCTTAGTGAGGGGCACTGAAGCTTTCTTT. Protein product: CASSLVRGTEAFF.

The rearrangement joins TRBV10-2 to TRBJ2-2; D uncertain. From germline, CDR1 is WSHSY and CDR2 SAAADI. The CDR3 covers 15 residues. Trimming cost V 0 bases and J 3 bases, with 8 bases left between them. CDR3 DNA sequence: TGCGCCAGCAGTGAGTCATCCCTGTACACCGGGGAGCTGTTTTTT. It is translated as CASSESSLYTGELFF.

The CDR3 region is CASSPAPDRPETQYF. The CDR3 nucleotides are TGTGCCAGCAGCCCAGCCCCCGACAGGCCAGAGACCCAGTACTTC. The rearrangement joins TRBV7-6 to TRBJ2-5, with D possibly being TRBD1 (6 bases). Trimming cost V 5 bases and J 4 bases, with 17 bases left between them. The CDR3 totals 15 residues. CDR1 is SGHVS, CDR2 FNYEAQ, per germline.

This clonotype was observed at least ten times. The gene calls are TRBV5-1 and TRBJ2-7; 9 bases fit TRBD1. The germline gives CDR1 SGHRS, CDR2 YFSETQ. This CDR3 region has 15 residues. Trimming removed 4 bases from V and 2 bases from J; junction bases left unmatched: 7. CDR3 region: CASSPDGDRAYEQYF. CDR3 nucleotides: TGCGCCAGCAGCCCGGACGGGGACAGGGCCTACGAGCAGTACTTC. The variable domain in full, completed from reference TRBV5-1 and TRBJ2-7, reads KAGVTQTPRYLIKTRGQQVTLSCSPISGHRSVSWYQQTPGQGLQFLFEYFSETQRNKGNFPGRFSGRQFSNSRSEMNVSTLELGDSALYLCASSPDGDRAYEQYFGPGTRLTVT.

This CDR3 is CSAPSDSGTWGLFF. The CDR3 bases are TGCAGTGCCCCCTCGGACAGCGGCACCTGGGGGCTGTTTTTT. This chain connects TRBV20-1 to TRBJ2-2; tentative D call: TRBD1 (6 bases). Deletions cut 6 bases from V and 13 bases from J, with 24 bases between. CDR1 DFQATT and CDR2 SNEGSKA come from the germline V gene (reference sequence). The CDR3 runs 14 residues.

The CDR3 spells CAISEQGTDYEQYF. The CDR3 DNA reads TGTGCCATCAGTGAGCAAGGGACAGACTACGAGCAGTACTTC. The chain couples TRBV10-3 to TRBJ2-7; TRBD1 aligns across 7 bases. Germline assignment: CDR1 ENHRY and CDR2 SYGVKD. Trimming took 2 bases from V and 3 from J; bases not matched to a gene: 4. The CDR3 totals 14 residues.

The chain recombines TRBV5-8 with TRBJ1-5; no firm D call. The CDR3 is made up of 15 amino acids. Trimming took off 2 bases at V and 0 bases at J, with 9 bases between the two ends. Germline V gene data show CDR1 as SGHTS and CDR2 as YDEGEE. The CDR3 DNA follows: TGTGCCAGCAGCTTCGAGAGTTATAGCAATCAGCCCCAGCATTTT. It codes for CASSFESYSNQPQHF.

The chain carries TRBV12-3 or TRBV12-4 and TRBJ1-1, with 8 bases identical to TRBD1. V lost 6 bases, J lost 4 bases, and 4 bases stayed unmatched. This CDR3 is 13 amino acids long. In DNA, the CDR3 is TGTGCCAGCAGCCGGACAGGGACCACTGAAGCTTTCTTT. It is translated as CASSRTGTTEAFF.

The sample holds one count of this clonotype. The genes are TRBV15 and TRBJ1-6, with a possible D match to TRBD1 (6 bases). The germline gives CDR1 LNHNV, CDR2 YYDKDF (reference sequence). This CDR3 spans 15 amino acids. The ends were cut back, 0 bases at V and 9 bases at J, with 12 bases in the middle. The CDR3 nucleotides are TGTGCCACCAGCAGAGAAGTTGCAGGGGTTTCACCCCTCCACTTT. Encoded protein: CATSREVAGVSPLHF.